Presented here are 14 T cell receptor beta chains from one specimen sequenced in a study of T cells in Graves' hyperthyroidism and ophthalmopathy. Amplified regions were TCR beta CDR3 sequences from RNA transcripts. HTBI primers were used for first-round RT-PCR of the TCR CDR3. From the multiplex PCR reads, TCRdb called clonotypes with MiXCR, one entry per CDR3 protein. The sample includes 550,000 to 700,000 distinct CDR3 sequences, around 45% seen only once; the top ten take around 20%. Specimen: peripheral blood or thyroid tissue (not recorded which). The receptors shown here come from an adult woman with Graves' disease, either hyperthyroidism or ophthalmopathy (not recorded which).

V and J are TRBV7-2 and TRBJ2-5, with D perhaps TRBD2 (6 bases). The CDR3 extends over 15 amino acids. Trimming removed 1 base from V and 9 bases from J, with 18 bases in between. Germline V lookup: CDR1 SGHTA, CDR2 FQGNSA. The CDR3 nucleotides are TGTGCCAGCAGCTTAGACACCGGGGGACTGGGTCCCCAGTACTTC. The encoded protein is CASSLDTGGLGPQYF. Complete variable domain (other parts from reference TRBV7-2 and TRBJ2-5): GAGVSQSPSNKVTEKGKDVELRCDPISGHTALYWYRQSLGQGLEFLIYFQGNSAPDKSGLPSDRFSAERTGGSVSTLTIQRTQQEDSAVYLCASSLDTGGLGPQYFGPGTRLLVL.

This clonotype was detected ten times or more. Mismatch with germline at one junction end may stem from a read error. The chain links TRBV10-3 to TRBJ2-7; the match to TRBD1 covers 7 bases. Per germline, CDR1 ENHRY and CDR2 SYGVKD. The CDR3 length is 14 residues. CDR3 nucleotide sequence: TGTGCCAGCAGTAAAAACAGGGGCACATACGAGCAGTACTTC. Protein product: CASSKNRGTYEQYF.

This clonotype was found many times. The chain carries TRBV9 and TRBJ2-2; 11 bases agree with TRBD2. The CDR3 has 18 amino acids. Germline V gene lookup returns CDR1 SGDLS and CDR2 YYNGEE. V shed 0 bases and J 5 bases; nucleotides not matched to a gene: 9. The CDR3 nucleotides are TGTGCCAGCAGCGTAGTCTCGCTAGCGGGAGGATCAACCGGGGAGCTGTTTTTT. It yields the protein CASSVVSLAGGSTGELFF.

The chain combines TRBV7-2 with TRBJ2-7; a weak D match, TRBD2 (6 bases). Germline lookup yields CDR1 SGHTA and CDR2 FQGNSA. V was pared by 2 bases and J by 9 bases, with 29 bases between. This CDR3 contains 18 residues. CDR3 nucleotide sequence: TGTGCCAGCAGCTTATCGGCCGTCGGCGGGACTGGGGTGGTGGGGCAGTACTTC. Translating it yields CASSLSAVGGTGVVGQYF.

The V gene is TRBV11-2, the J gene TRBJ2-7; a possible D gene is TRBD1 (5 bases). Germline V gene data show CDR1 as SGHAT and CDR2 as FQNNGV. This CDR3 has 14 amino acids. The ends were cut back, 5 bases at V and 6 bases at J, with 17 bases in the middle. CDR3 in DNA: TGTGCCAGCAGCCTCCATGGACACGGCCTCGAGCAGTACTTC. Translating it yields CASSLHGHGLEQYF.

This sequence joins TRBV15 and TRBJ1-5; no clear D gene. Germline V lookup: CDR1 LNHNV, CDR2 YYDKDF (reference sequence). V was shortened by 2 bases and J by 0 bases, with 11 bases between the two germline ends. The CDR3 runs 16 residues. The CDR3 sequence is CATSRSRPISNQPQHF. CDR3 sequence (DNA): TGTGCCACCAGCAGATCCCGGCCGATTAGCAATCAGCCCCAGCATTTT.

The CDR3 region has the DNA TGTGCCAGCAACCGGGAAAGCACAGATACGCAGTATTTT. The encoded protein is CASNRESTDTQYF. The rearrangement links TRBV9 to TRBJ2-3; D perhaps matches TRBD2 (5 bases). V was trimmed by 6 bases and J by 0 bases, leaving 8 bases between them. The CDR3 covers 13 residues. Germline V lookup: CDR1 SGDLS, CDR2 YYNGEE. The variable domain in full, completed from reference TRBV9 and TRBJ2-3, reads DSGVTQTPKHLITATGQRVTLRCSPRSGDLSVYWYQQSLDQGLQFLIQYYNGEERAKGNILERFSAQQFPDLHSELNLSSLELGDSALYFCASNRESTDTQYFGPGTRLTVL.

The rearrangement links TRBV19 to TRBJ2-6; tentatively, D is TRBD2 (6 bases). The germline V gene encodes CDR1 LNHDA and CDR2 SQIVND (reference sequence). The CDR3 is 18 amino acids. V was shortened by 3 bases and J by 2 bases, with 17 bases between the two germline ends. CDR3 nucleotide sequence: TGTGCCAGTAGTATCCCCGGGAGAGGGAACACTGGGGCCAACGTCCTGACTTTC. It is translated as CASSIPGRGNTGANVLTF.

This clonotype has at least ten counts. The chain combines TRBV6-5 with TRBJ1-5; D is unresolved. The CDR3 consists of 15 residues. The ends were cut back, 4 bases at V and 2 bases at J, with 12 bases in the middle. Germline V gives CDR1 MNHEY, CDR2 SVGAGI. This CDR3 is CASSFAADRNQPQHF. The CDR3 bases are TGTGCCAGCAGTTTTGCCGCTGACCGCAATCAGCCCCAGCATTTT.

The V call is TRBV6-5, the J call TRBJ2-7, with D hard to call. CDR1 is MNHEY, CDR2 SVGAGI, per germline. V lost 4 bases to trimming and J lost 2 bases, with 12 bases between them. This CDR3 has 14 amino acids. CDR3 protein: CASSSFADAYEQYF. The DNA for the CDR3 is TGTGCCAGCAGTTCCTTTGCGGATGCCTACGAGCAGTACTTC.

With respect to this clonotype: This could be a read error, since a much larger clone is one nucleotide away. The chain links TRBV5-6 to TRBJ1-5, with D maybe TRBD1 (5 bases). CDR3 size: 15 residues. Trimming left V 4 bases short and J 0 bases short, with 11 bases between. CDR1 and CDR2 from the germline V gene are SGHDT and YYEEEE. Here the CDR3 reads CASSGQGVSNQPQHF. Written as DNA, the CDR3 is TGTGCCAGCAGCGGCCAAGGGGTTAGCAATCAGCCCCAGCATTTT.

This clonotype was detected once. The V and J genes are TRBV7-2 and TRBJ2-5; 9 bases map to TRBD1. The ends lost 5 bases at V and 5 bases at J; junction bases unmatched: 6. Per the germline V gene, CDR1 is SGHTA and CDR2 is FQGNSA. This CDR3 contains 14 residues. CDR3 sequence reads: CASSPKGQGETQYF. CDR3 coding DNA: TGTGCCAGCAGCCCAAAAGGACAGGGGGAGACCCAGTACTTC. The variable domain in full, completed from reference TRBV7-2 and TRBJ2-5, reads GAGVSQSPSNKVTEKGKDVELRCDPISGHTALYWYRQSLGQGLEFLIYFQGNSAPDKSGLPSDRFSAERTGGSVSTLTIQRTQQEDSAVYLCASSPKGQGETQYFGPGTRLLVL.

The chain joins TRBV2 to TRBJ2-5; D is perhaps TRBD1 (7 bases). CDR3 length: 13 amino acids. CDR1 SNHLY and CDR2 FYNNEI come from the germline V gene. V was clipped by 6 bases and J by 2 bases, with 10 bases between them. This CDR3 reads CASRGGQQETQYF. The CDR3 DNA reads as TGTGCCAGCAGGGGGGGACAGCAAGAGACCCAGTACTTC.

With regard to this clonotype: One end of the junction fails to match germline, which may point to a read error. V and J are TRBV10-2 and TRBJ2-7, with D hard to call. CDR1 is WSHSY, CDR2 SAAADI, per germline. The CDR3 sequence is 12 residues long. DNA of the CDR3: TGTGCCAGCAGCTTAAAGGTCCACGAGCAGTACTTC. It codes for CASSLKVHEQYF.